What follows is one T cell receptor (beta chain) and its context. Each TCR library used about 3,200 ng of total RNA. From its re-call of the 5' RACE reads, TCRdb lists each CDR3 protein once, without DNA. The sample yields around 450,000 distinct CDR3 sequences, of which the top ten take up more than 2%. The sample originates from a study of monozygotic twins with inflammatory bowel disease. The sequencing sample was made of blood. This TCR derives from a human donor with ulcerative colitis or Crohn's disease, or a healthy co-twin of an affected twin (not recorded which).

CDR3 sequence: CARQGKLSSGANVLTF. The chain couples TRBV2 to TRBJ2-6. In germline, CDR1 is SNHLY, CDR2 FYNNEI. This CDR3 has 16 amino acids. The variable domain in full, with the rest retrieved from reference TRBV2 and TRBJ2-6, is EPEVTQTPSHQVTQMGQEVILRCVPISNHLYFYWYRQILGQKVEFLVSFYNNEISEKSEIFDDQFSVERPDGSNFTLKIRSTKLEDSAMYFCARQGKLSSGANVLTFGAGSRLTVL.